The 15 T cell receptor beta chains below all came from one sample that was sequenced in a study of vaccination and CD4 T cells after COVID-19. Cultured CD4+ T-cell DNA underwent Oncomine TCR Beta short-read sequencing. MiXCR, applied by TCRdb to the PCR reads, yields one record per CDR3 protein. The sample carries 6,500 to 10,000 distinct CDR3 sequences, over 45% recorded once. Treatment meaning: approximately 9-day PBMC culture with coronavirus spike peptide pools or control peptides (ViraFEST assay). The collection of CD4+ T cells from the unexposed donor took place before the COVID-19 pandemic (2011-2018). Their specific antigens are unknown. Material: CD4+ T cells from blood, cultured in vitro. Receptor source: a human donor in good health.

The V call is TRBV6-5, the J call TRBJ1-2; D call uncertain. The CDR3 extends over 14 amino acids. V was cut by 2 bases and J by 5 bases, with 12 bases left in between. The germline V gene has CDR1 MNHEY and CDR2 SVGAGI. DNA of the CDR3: TGTGCCAGCAGTTACGTAGACCGCGGATATGGCTACACCTTC. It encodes CASSYVDRGYGYTF.

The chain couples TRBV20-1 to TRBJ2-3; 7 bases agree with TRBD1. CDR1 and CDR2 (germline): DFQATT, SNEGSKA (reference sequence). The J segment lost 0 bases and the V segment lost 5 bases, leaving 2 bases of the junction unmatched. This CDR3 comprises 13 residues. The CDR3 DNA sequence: TGCAGTGCTCTACAGGGGAGCACAGATACGCAGTATTTT. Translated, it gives CSALQGSTDTQYF.

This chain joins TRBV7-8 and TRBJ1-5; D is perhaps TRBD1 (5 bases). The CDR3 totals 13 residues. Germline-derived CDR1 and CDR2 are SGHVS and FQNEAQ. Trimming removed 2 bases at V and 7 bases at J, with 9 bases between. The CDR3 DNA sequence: TGTGCCAGCAGCTTAACAGGTCCCCAGCCCCAGCATTTT. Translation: CASSLTGPQPQHF. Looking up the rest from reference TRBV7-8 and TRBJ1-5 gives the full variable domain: GAGVSQSPRYKVAKRGQDVALRCDPISGHVSLFWYQQALGQGPEFLTYFQNEAQLDKSGLPSDRFFAERPEGSVSTLKIQRTQQEDSAVYLCASSLTGPQPQHFGDGTRLSIL.

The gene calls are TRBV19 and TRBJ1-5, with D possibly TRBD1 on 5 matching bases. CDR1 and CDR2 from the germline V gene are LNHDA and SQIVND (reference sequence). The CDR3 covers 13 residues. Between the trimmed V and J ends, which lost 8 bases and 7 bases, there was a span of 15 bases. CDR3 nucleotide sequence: TGTGCCAGTGCGGGGGGGTTTGGGCAGCCCCAGCATTTT. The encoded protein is CASAGGFGQPQHF.

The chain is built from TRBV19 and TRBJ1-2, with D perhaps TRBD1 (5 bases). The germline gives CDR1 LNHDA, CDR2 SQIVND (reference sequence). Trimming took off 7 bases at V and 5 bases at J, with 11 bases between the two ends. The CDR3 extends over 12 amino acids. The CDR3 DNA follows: TGTGCCAGTAAGGAACAGGATTATGGCTACACCTTC. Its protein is CASKEQDYGYTF.

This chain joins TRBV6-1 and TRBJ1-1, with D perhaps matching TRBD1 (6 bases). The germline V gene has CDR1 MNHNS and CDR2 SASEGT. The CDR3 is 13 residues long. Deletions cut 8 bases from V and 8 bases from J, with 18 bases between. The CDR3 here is CASRKGVGLEAFF. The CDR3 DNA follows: TGTGCCAGCCGCAAGGGGGTAGGTTTGGAAGCTTTCTTT.

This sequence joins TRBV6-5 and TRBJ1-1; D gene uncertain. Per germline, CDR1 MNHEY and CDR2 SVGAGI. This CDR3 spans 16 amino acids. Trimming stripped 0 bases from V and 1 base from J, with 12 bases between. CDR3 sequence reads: CASSYSTGRANTEAFF. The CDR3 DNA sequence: TGTGCCAGCAGTTACTCGACGGGAAGGGCGAACACTGAAGCTTTCTTT.

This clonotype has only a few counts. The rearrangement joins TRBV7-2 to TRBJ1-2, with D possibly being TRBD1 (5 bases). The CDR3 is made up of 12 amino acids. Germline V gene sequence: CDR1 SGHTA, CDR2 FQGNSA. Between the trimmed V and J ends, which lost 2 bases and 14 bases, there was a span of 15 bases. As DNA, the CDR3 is TGTGCCAGCAGCTTATGGGGGGAAAAGGGGACCTTC. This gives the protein CASSLWGEKGTF. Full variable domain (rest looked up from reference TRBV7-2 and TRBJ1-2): GAGVSQSPSNKVTEKGKDVELRCDPISGHTALYWYRQSLGQGLEFLIYFQGNSAPDKSGLPSDRFSAERTGGSVSTLTIQRTQQEDSAVYLCASSLWGEKGTFGSGTRLTVV.

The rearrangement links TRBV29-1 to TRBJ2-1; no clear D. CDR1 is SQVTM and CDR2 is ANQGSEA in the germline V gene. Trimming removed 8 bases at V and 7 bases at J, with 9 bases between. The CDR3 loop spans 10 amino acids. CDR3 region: CSTSENEQFF. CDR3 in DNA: TGCAGCACTTCAGAAAATGAGCAGTTCTTC.

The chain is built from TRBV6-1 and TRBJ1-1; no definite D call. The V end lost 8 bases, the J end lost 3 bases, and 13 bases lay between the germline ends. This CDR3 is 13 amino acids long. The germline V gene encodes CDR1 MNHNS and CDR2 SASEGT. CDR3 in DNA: TGTGCCAGCTCCTACCAGGAAGACACTGAAGCTTTCTTT. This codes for CASSYQEDTEAFF.

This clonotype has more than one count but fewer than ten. The CDR3 nucleotides are TGTGCCAGCGTAGGAGGGGGATTACCTTTGGAGCAGTACTTC. Its translation is CASVGGGLPLEQYF. V is TRBV7-8 and J is TRBJ2-7; D tentatively fits TRBD1 or TRBD2 (6 bases each). This CDR3 region has 14 residues. Germline V gives CDR1 SGHVS, CDR2 FQNEAQ. V was pared by 8 bases and J by 7 bases, with 21 bases between.

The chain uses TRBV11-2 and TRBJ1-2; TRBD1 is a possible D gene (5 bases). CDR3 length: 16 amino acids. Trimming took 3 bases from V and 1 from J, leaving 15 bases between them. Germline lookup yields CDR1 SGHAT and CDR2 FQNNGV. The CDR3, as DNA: TGTGCCAGCAGCTTCGGAAGACAGTCCCTTAACTATGGCTACACCTTC. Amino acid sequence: CASSFGRQSLNYGYTF.

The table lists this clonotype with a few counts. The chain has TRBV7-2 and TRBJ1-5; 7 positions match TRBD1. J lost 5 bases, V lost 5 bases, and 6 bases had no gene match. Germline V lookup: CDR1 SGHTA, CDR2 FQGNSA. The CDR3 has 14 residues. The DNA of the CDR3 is TGTGCCAGCAGCGGAGGGACAGCCCATCAGCCCCAGCATTTT. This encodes CASSGGTAHQPQHF. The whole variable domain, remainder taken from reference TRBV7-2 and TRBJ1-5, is GAGVSQSPSNKVTEKGKDVELRCDPISGHTALYWYRQSLGQGLEFLIYFQGNSAPDKSGLPSDRFSAERTGGSVSTLTIQRTQQEDSAVYLCASSGGTAHQPQHFGDGTRLSIL.

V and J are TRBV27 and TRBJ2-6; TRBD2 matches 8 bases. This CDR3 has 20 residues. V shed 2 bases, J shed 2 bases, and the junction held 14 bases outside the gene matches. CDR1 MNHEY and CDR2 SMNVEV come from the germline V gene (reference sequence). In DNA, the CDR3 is TGTGCCAGCAGTTTACGCACAAAGACTAGCGCCCTTCCTGGGGCCAACGTCCTGACTTTC. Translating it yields CASSLRTKTSALPGANVLTF. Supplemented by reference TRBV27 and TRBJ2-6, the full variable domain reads EAQVTQNPRYLITVTGKKLTVTCSQNMNHEYMSWYRQDPGLGLRQIYYSMNVEVTDKGDVPEGYKVSRKEKRNFPLILESPSPNQTSLYFCASSLRTKTSALPGANVLTFGAGSRLTVL.

Here the CDR3 reads CASRLGDRGATEAFF. The CDR3 DNA sequence: TGTGCCAGCAGGTTGGGGGACAGGGGGGCAACTGAAGCTTTCTTT. The V and J genes are TRBV6-1 and TRBJ1-1; 11 bases map to TRBD1. The CDR3 contains 15 residues. Germline values: CDR1 MNHNS, CDR2 SASEGT. J was trimmed by 5 bases and V by 6 bases; bases with no gene match: 8.